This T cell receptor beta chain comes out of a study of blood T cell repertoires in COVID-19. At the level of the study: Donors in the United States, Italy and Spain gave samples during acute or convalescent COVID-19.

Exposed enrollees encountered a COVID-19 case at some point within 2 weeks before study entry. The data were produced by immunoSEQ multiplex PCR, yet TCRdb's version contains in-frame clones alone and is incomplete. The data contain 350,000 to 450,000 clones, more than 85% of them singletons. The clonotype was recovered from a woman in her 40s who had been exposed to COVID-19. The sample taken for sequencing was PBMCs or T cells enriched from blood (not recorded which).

The CDR3, as DNA: TGTGCCAGTAGGAAAGCTGGAGTGAGCGGTGGCTACACCTTC. Amino acid sequence: CASRKAGVSGGYTF. The V call is TRBV19, the J call TRBJ1-2; D is unclear. Germline V lookup: CDR1 LNHDA, CDR2 SQIVND (reference sequence). The V and J ends lost 6 bases and 7 bases respectively, with 18 bases between them. The CDR3 has 14 residues. The full variable domain, in which reference TRBV19 and TRBJ1-2 provide the parts outside the CDR3, is DGGITQSPKYLFRKEGQNVTLSCEQNLNHDAMYWYRQDPGQGLRLIYYSQIVNDFQKGDIAEGYSVSREKKESFPLTVTSAQKNPTAFYLCASRKAGVSGGYTFGSGTRLTVV.